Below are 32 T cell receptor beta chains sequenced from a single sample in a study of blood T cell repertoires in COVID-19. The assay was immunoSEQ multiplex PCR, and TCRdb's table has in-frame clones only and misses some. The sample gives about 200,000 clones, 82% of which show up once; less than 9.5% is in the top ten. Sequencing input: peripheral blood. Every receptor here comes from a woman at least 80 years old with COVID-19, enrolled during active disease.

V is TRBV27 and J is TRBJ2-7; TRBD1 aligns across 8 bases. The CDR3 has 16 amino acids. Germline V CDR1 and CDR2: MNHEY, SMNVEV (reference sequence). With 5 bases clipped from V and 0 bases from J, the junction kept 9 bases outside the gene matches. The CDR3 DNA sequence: TGTGCCAGCAGTCCCTCGACAGGGGTCCTCTCCTACGAGCAGTACTTC. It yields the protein CASSPSTGVLSYEQYF.

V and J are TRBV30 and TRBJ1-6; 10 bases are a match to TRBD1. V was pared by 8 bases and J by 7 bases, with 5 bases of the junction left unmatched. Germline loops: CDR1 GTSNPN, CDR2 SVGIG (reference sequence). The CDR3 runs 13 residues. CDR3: CARSDRGNSPLHF. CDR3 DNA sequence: TGTGCCCGTTCGGACAGGGGGAATTCACCCCTCCACTTT.

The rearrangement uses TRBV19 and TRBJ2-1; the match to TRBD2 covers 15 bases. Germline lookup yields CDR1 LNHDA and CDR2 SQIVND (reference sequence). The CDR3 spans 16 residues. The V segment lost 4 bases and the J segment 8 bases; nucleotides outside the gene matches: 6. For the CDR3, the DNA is TGTGCCAGTAGTAGGACTAGCGGGAGGGCCTTCTATGAGCAGTTCTTC. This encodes CASSRTSGRAFYEQFF.

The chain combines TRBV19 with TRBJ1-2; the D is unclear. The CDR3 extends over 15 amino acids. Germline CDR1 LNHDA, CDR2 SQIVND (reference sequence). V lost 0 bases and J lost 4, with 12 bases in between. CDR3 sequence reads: CASSIEASTSYGYTF. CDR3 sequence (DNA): TGTGCCAGTAGTATAGAGGCATCAACCTCCTATGGCTACACCTTC.

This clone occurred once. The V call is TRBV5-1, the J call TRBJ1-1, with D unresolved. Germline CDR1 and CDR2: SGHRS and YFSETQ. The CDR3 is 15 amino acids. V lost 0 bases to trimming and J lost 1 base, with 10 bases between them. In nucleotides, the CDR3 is TGCGCCAGCAGCTTGGAGCGAAACCCGAACACTGAAGCTTTCTTT. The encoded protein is CASSLERNPNTEAFF.

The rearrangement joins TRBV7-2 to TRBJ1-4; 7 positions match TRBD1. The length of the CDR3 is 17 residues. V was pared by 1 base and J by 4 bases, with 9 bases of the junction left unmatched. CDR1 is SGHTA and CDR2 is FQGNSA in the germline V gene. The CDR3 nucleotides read TGTGCCAGCAGCTTAGTAGGGGGCGCTTTTAATAATGAAAAACTGTTTTTT. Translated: CASSLVGGAFNNEKLFF.

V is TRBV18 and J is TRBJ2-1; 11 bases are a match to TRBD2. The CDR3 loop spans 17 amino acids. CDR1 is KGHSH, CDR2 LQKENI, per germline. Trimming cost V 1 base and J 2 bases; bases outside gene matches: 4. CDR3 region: CASSPRGTSGAYNEQFF. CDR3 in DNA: TGTGCCAGCTCACCACGTGGGACTAGCGGAGCCTACAATGAGCAGTTCTTC.

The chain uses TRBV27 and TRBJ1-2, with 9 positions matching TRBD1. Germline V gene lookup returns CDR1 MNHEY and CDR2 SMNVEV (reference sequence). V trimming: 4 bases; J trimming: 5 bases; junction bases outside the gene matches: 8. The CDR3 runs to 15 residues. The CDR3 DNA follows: TGTGCCAGCAGTTCCCCTCGGACAGGGGCTTATGGCTACACCTTC. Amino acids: CASSSPRTGAYGYTF.

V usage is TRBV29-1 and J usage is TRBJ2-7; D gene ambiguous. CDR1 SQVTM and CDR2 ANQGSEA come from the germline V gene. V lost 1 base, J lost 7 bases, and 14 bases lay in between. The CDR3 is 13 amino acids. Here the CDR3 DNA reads TGCAGCGTTGAAGGTGGCCCCCAGAGGGAGCAGTACTTC. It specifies CSVEGGPQREQYF.

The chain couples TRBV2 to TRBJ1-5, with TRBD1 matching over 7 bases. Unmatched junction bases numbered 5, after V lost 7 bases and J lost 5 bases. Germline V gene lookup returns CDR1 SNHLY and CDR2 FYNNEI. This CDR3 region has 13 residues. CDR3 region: CASTGRGDQPQHF. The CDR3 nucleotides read TGTGCCAGCACTGGCAGGGGGGATCAGCCCCAGCATTTT.

The DNA of the CDR3 is TGTGCCAGCTCACTATTGGTAGGGGGTACGAACACTGAAGCTTTCTTT. This encodes CASSLLVGGTNTEAFF. V and J are TRBV18 and TRBJ1-1, with D tentatively TRBD1 (6 bases). Germline CDR1 is KGHSH and CDR2 is LQKENI. This CDR3 has 16 residues. Trimming left V 4 bases short and J 1 base short, with 16 bases between.

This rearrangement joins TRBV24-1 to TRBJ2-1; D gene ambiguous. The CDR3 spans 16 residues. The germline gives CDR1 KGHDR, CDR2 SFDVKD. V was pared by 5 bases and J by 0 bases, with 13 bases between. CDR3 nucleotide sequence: TGTGCCACCAGTGGTAACACAGCCAGCTCCTACAATGAGCAGTTCTTC. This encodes CATSGNTASSYNEQFF.

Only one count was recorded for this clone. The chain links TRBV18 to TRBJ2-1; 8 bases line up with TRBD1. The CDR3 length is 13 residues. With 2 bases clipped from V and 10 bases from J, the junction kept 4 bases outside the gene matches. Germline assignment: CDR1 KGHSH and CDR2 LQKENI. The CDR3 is CASSPGTGLEQFF. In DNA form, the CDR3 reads TGTGCCAGCTCACCAGGGACAGGTTTAGAGCAGTTCTTC.

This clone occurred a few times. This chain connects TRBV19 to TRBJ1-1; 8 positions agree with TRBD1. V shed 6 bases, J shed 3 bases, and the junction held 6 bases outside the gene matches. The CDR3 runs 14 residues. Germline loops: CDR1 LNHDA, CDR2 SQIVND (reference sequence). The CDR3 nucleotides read TGTGCCAGTAGAGACAGGGGTCGAGACACTGAAGCTTTCTTT. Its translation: CASRDRGRDTEAFF.

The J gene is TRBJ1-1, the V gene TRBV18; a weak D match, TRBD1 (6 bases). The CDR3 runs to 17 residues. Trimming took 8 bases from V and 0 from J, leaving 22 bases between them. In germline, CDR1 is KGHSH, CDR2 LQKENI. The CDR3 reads CASTPLQGALMNTEAFF. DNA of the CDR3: TGTGCCAGCACCCCGCTACAGGGCGCCCTTATGAACACTGAAGCTTTCTTT. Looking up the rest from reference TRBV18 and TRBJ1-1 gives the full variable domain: NAGVMQNPRHLVRRRGQEARLRCSPMKGHSHVYWYRQLPEEGLKFMVYLQKENIIDESGMPKERFSAEFPKEGPSILRIQQVVRGDSAAYFCASTPLQGALMNTEAFFGQGTRLTVV.

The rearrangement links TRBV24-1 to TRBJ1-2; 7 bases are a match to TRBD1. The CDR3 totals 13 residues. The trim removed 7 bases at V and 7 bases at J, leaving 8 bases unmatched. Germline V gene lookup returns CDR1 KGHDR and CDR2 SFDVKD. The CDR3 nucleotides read TGTGCCACCAGCCAGGGGGTCTTGGCTGGCTACACCTTC. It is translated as CATSQGVLAGYTF.

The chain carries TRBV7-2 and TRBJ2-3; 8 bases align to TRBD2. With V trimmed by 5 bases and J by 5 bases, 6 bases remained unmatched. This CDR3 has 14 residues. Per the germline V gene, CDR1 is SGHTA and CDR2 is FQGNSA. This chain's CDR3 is CASSPGLVIDTQYF. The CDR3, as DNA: TGTGCCAGCAGCCCGGGACTAGTGATAGATACGCAGTATTTT.

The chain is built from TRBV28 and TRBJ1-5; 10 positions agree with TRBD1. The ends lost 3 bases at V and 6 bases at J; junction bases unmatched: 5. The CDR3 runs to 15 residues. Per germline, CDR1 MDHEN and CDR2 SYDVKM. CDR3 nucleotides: TGTGCCAGCAGTTTTAGGACAGGGGGTTCTCAGCCCCAGCATTTT. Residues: CASSFRTGGSQPQHF.

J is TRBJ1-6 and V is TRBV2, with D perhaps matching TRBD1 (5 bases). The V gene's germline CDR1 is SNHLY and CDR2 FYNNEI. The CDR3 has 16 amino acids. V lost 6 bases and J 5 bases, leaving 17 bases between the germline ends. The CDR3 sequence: CASRPRGASDNSPLHF. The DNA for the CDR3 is TGTGCCAGCAGGCCGCGTGGGGCTAGTGATAATTCACCCCTCCACTTT.

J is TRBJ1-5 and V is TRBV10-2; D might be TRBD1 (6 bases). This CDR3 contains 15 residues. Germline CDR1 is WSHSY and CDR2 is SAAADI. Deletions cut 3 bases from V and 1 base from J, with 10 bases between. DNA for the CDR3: TGCGCCAGCAGTGAAGGCAGGGGAAGCAATCAGCCCCAGCATTTT. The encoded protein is CASSEGRGSNQPQHF.

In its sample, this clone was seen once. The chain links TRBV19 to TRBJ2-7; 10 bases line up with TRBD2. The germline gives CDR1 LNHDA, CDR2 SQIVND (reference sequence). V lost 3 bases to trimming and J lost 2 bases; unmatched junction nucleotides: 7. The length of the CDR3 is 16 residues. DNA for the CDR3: TGTGCCAGTAGTATTACCCTAGCGGGAGACCCCTACGAGCAGTACTTC. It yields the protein CASSITLAGDPYEQYF. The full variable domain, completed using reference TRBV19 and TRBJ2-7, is DGGITQSPKYLFRKEGQNVTLSCEQNLNHDAMYWYRQDPGQGLRLIYYSQIVNDFQKGDIAEGYSVSREKKESFPLTVTSAQKNPTAFYLCASSITLAGDPYEQYFGPGTRLTVT.

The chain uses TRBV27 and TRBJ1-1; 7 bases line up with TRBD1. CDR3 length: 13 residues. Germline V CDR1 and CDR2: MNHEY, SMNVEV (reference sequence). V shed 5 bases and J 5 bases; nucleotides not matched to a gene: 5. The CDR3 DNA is TGTGCCAGCAGTAAGCACAGGGGTACTGAAGCTTTCTTT. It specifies CASSKHRGTEAFF.

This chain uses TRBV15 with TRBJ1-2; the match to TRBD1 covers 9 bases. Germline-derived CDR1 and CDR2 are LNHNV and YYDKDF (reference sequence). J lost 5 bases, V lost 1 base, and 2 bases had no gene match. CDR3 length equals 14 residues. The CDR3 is CATSRGTGVYGYTF. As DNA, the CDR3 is TGTGCCACCAGCAGAGGGACAGGGGTGTATGGCTACACCTTC. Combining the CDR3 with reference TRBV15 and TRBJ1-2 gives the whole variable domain DAMVIQNPRYQVTQFGKPVTLSCSQTLNHNVMYWYQQKSSQAPKLLFHYYDKDFNNEADTPDNFQSRRPNTSFCFLDIRSPGLGDTAMYLCATSRGTGVYGYTFGSGTRLTVV.

In DNA, the CDR3 is TGTGCCAGCAGTGTAGGAGGGAGTCGAGACTCCTACAATGAGCAGTTCTTC. This codes for CASSVGGSRDSYNEQFF. The rearrangement joins TRBV2 to TRBJ2-1, with D perhaps TRBD2 (6 bases). CDR3 size: 17 residues. Germline V gene lookup returns CDR1 SNHLY and CDR2 FYNNEI. V shed 4 bases and J shed 0 bases, with 16 bases lying between them. The variable domain in full, completed from reference TRBV2 and TRBJ2-1, reads EPEVTQTPSHQVTQMGQEVILRCVPISNHLYFYWYRQILGQKVEFLVSFYNNEISEKSEIFDDQFSVERPDGSNFTLKIRSTKLEDSAMYFCASSVGGSRDSYNEQFFGPGTRLTVL.

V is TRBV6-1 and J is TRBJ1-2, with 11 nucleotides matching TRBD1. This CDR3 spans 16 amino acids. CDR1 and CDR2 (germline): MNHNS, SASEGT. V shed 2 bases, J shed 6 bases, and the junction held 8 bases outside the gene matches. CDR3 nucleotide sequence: TGTGCCAGCAGTGAAATTAGGACAGGGGGCAGGAATGGCTACACCTTC. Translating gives CASSEIRTGGRNGYTF.

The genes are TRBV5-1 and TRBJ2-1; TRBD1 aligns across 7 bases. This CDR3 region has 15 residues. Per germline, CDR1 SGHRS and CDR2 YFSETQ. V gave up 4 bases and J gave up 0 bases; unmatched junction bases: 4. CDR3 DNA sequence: TGCGCCAGCAGCCCGGACAGGAGCTCCTACAATGAGCAGTTCTTC. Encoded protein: CASSPDRSSYNEQFF.

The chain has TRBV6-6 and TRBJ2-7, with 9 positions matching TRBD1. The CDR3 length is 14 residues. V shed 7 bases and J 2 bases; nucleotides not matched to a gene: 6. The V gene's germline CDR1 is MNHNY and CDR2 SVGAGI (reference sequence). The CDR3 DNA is TGTGCCAGCACCCCGGGACAGGGAGCCTACGAGCAGTACTTC. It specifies CASTPGQGAYEQYF.

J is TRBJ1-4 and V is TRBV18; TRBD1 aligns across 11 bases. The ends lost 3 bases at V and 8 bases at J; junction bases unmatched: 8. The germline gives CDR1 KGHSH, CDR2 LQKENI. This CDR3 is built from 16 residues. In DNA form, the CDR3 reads TGTGCCAGCTCACCGACCCTTGGGACAGGGGGAGAAAAACTGTTTTTT. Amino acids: CASSPTLGTGGEKLFF.

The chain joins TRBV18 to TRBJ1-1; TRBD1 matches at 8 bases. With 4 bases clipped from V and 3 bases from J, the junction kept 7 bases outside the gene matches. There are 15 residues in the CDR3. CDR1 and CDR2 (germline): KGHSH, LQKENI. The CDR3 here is CASSRPQGAYTEAFF. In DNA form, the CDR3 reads TGTGCCAGCTCACGCCCGCAGGGGGCCTACACTGAAGCTTTCTTT.

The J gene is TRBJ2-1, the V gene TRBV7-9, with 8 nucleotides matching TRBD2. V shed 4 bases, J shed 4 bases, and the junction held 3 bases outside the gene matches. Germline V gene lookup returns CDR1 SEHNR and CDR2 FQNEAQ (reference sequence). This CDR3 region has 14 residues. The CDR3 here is CASSSSGSYNEQFF. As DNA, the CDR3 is TGTGCCAGCAGCTCCAGCGGGAGTTACAATGAGCAGTTCTTC.

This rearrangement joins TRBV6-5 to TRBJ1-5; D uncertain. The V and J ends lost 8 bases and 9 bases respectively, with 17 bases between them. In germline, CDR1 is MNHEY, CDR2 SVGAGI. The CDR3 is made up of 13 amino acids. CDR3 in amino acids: CASRPWGVGPQHF. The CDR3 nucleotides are TGTGCCAGCCGCCCCTGGGGAGTGGGGCCCCAGCATTTT.

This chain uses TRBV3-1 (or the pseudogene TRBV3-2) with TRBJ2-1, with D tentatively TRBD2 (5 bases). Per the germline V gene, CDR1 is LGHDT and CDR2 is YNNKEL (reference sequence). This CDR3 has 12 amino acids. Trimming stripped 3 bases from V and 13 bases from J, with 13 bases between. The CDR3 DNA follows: TGTGCCAGCAGCCACGCGCTAGCTGCCCAGTTCTTC. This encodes CASSHALAAQFF.